Reported below is one TCR beta chain. What it binds is not known. The sample is drawn from a study of CD8+ T cells in alopecia areata. For the study at large: Treated patients received oral tofacitinib, 5 to 10 mg twice daily. After 6 to 18 months of tofacitinib, follow-up continued 6 months off drug.

TCR sequencing used cDNA made by reverse transcription of extracted RNA. The protocol was immunoSEQ multiplex PCR, while the TCRdb copy is restricted to in-frame clones and leaves out a portion. This sample has 150,000 to 200,000 clones, with 59% found just once. The CDR3 is made up of 13 amino acids. The germline V gene has CDR1 LNHNV and CDR2 YYDKDF (reference sequence). V lost 5 bases to trimming and J lost 4 bases, with 11 bases between them. Regarding the study as a whole: Scalp samples also contribute reads from the resident alphabeta T cells found in normal skin.

The sample was CD4+ T cells sorted from blood, taken at week 0. The chain combines TRBV15 with TRBJ1-2; D is unresolved. The receptor's source is a human donor with alopecia areata. The CDR3: CATSGRRTYGYTF. DNA of the CDR3: TGTGCCACCAGCGGTAGACGGACCTATGGCTACACCTTC.